This is a list of T cell receptor beta chains from one sample in a study of shared clonotypes between healthy human individuals. TCRdb keeps only in-frame clones here, not all; method: immunoSEQ multiplex PCR. The table records 650,000 to 750,000 clones, approximately 79% of them present only once. The sample taken for sequencing was memory CD4+ T cells sorted from blood. The receptors originated from a woman in her 30s in good health. The CDR3 runs from the conserved cysteine through the conserved F or W. Each record gives: J gene, D gene, V gene, CDR3 protein, CDR3 DNA. A D gene is named only where the DNA matches it firmly.

TRBJ2-7	.	TRBV7-8	CASSLRAEYEQYF	TGTGCCAGCAGCTTGAGGGCCGAGTACGAGCAGTACTTC
TRBJ1-5	TRBD1	TRBV5-4	CASSRRDSDQPQHF	TGTGCCAGCAGCAGACGGGACAGCGATCAGCCCCAGCATTTT
TRBJ2-7	TRBD2	TRBV7-8	CASSLRAGAFSYEQYF	TGTGCCAGCAGCCTCAGAGCGGGAGCCTTCTCCTACGAGCAGTACTTC
TRBJ1-2	.	TRBV5-8	CASSLSVRNYGYTF	TGTGCCAGCAGCTTGTCAGTAAGAAACTATGGCTACACCTTC
TRBJ2-5	TRBD2	TRBV15	CATSRDSGETQYF	TGTGCCACCAGCAGAGATAGCGGGGAGACCCAGTACTTC
TRBJ1-1	.	TRBV9	CASSVLEYTEAFF	TGTGCCAGCAGCGTACTCGAGTACACTGAAGCTTTCTTT
TRBJ2-1	TRBD1	TRBV2	CASSEQGVYNEQFF	TGTGCCAGCAGTGAACAGGGGGTGTACAATGAGCAGTTCTTC
TRBJ2-1	TRBD2	TRBV19	CASSRDWSGSYNSYNEQFF	TGTGCCAGTAGTAGGGACTGGAGCGGGAGTTACAACTCCTACAATGAGCAGTTCTTC
TRBJ2-5	.	TRBV11-1	CASSPGRETQYF	TGTGCCAGCAGCCCCGGACGTGAGACCCAGTACTTC
TRBJ2-1	.	TRBV11-2	CASSFQYNEQFF	TGTGCCAGCAGCTTCCAGTACAATGAGCAGTTCTTC